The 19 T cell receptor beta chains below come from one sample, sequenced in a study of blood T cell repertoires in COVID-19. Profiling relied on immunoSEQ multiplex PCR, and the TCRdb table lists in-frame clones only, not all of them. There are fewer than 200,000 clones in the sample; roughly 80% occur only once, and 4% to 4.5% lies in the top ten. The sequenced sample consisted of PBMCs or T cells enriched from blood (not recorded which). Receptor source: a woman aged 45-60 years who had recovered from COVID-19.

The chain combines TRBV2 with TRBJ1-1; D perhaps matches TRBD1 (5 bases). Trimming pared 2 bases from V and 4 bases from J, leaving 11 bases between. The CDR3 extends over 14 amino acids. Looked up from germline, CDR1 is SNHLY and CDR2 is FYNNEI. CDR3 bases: TGTGCCAGCAGTGAACAGGGAGGCACCACTGAAGCTTTCTTT. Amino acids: CASSEQGGTTEAFF.

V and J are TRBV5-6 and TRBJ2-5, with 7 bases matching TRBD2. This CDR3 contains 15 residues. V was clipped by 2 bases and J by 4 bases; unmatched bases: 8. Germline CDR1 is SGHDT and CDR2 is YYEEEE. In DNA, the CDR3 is TGTGCCAGCAGCTTATTCGGGGGGAGTAGAGAGACCCAGTACTTC. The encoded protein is CASSLFGGSRETQYF.

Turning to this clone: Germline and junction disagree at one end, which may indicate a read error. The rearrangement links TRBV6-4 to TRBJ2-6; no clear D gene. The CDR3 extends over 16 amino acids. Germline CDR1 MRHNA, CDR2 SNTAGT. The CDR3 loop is CASSDSSYSGANVLTF. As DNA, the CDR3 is TGTGCCAGCAGCGACTCTTCCTACTCTGGGGCCAACGTCCTGACTTTC.

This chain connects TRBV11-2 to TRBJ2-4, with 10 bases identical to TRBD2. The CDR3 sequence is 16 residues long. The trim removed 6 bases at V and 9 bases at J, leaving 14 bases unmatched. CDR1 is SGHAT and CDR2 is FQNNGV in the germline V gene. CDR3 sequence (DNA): TGTGCCAGCAGTTTCCCCGGGCGTAGCGGGAGGATCATTCAGTACTTC. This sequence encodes CASSFPGRSGRIIQYF.

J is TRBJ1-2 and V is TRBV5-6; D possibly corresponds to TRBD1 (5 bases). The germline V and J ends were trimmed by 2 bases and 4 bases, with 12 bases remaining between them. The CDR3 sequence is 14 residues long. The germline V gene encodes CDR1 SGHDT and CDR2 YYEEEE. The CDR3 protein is CASSFPHRRYGYTF. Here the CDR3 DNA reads TGTGCCAGCAGCTTCCCCCACAGGCGCTATGGCTACACCTTC.

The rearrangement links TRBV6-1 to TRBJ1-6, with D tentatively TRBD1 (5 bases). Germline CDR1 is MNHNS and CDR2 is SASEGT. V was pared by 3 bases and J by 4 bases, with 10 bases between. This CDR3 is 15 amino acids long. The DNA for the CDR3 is TGTGCCAGCAGTGATGGGGCCCCATATAATTCACCCCTCCACTTT. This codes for CASSDGAPYNSPLHF.

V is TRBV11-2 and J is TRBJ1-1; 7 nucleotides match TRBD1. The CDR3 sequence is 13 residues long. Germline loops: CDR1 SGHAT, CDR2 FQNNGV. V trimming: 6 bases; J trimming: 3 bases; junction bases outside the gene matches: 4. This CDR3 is CASRVQGDTEAFF. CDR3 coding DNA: TGTGCCAGCAGGGTGCAGGGGGACACTGAAGCTTTCTTT.

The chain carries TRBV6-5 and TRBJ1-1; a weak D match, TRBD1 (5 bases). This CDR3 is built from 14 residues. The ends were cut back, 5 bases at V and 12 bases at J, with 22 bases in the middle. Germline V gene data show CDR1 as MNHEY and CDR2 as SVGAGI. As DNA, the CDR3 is TGTGCCAGCAGTCCCTTCGAGGCGGGGGTAGTAACTTTCTTT. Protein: CASSPFEAGVVTFF.

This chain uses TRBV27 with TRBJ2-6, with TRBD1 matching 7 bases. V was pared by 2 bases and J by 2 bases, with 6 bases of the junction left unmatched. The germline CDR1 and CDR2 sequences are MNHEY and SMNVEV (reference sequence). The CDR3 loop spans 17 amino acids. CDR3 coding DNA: TGTGCCAGCAGTTTAGGCCAGGGGGAAACTGGGGCCAACGTCCTGACTTTC. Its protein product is CASSLGQGETGANVLTF.

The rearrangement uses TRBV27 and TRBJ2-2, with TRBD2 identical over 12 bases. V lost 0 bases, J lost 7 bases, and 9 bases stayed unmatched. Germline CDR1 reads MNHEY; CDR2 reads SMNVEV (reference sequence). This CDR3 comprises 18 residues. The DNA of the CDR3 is TGTGCCAGCAGTTTATCGTTTTTCCTAGCGGGAGGGGTCGGGGAGCTGTTTTTT. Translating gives CASSLSFFLAGGVGELFF.

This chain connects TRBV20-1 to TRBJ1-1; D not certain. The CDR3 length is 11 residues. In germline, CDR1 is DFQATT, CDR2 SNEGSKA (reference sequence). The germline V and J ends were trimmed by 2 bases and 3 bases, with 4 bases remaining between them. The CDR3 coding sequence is TGCAGTGCTAGACCAGACACTGAAGCTTTCTTT. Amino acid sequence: CSARPDTEAFF.

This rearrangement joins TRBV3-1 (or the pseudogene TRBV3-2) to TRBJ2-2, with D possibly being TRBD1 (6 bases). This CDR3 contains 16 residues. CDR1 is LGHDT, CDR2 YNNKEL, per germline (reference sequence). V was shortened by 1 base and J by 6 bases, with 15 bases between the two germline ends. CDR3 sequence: CASSQGTRGNAGELFF. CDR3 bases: TGTGCCAGCAGCCAAGGAACCAGGGGAAACGCCGGGGAGCTGTTTTTT.

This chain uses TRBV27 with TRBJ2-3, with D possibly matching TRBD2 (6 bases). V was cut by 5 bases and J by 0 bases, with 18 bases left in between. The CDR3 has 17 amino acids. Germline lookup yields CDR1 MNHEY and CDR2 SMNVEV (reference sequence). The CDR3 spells CASSPLLLSGSTDTQYF. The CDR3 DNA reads TGTGCCAGCAGTCCCCTCCTTTTGAGCGGGAGCACAGATACGCAGTATTTT.

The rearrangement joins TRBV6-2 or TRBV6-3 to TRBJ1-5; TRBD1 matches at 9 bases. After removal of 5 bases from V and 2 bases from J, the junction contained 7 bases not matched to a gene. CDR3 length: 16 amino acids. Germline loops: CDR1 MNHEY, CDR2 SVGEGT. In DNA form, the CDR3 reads TGTGCCAGCAGTACCACAGGGGGCTGGGGCAATCAGCCCCAGCATTTT. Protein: CASSTTGGWGNQPQHF.

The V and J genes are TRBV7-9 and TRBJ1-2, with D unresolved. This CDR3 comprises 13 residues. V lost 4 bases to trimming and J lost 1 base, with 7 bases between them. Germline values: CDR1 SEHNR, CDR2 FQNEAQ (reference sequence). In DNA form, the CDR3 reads TGTGCCAGCAGCTACCGGGATAACTATGGCTACACCTTC. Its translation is CASSYRDNYGYTF.

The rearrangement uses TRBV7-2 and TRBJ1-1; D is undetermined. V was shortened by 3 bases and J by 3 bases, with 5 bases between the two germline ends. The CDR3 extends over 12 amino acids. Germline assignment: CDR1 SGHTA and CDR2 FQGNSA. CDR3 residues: CASSFSYTEAFF. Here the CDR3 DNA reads TGTGCCAGCAGCTTTAGCTACACTGAAGCTTTCTTT.

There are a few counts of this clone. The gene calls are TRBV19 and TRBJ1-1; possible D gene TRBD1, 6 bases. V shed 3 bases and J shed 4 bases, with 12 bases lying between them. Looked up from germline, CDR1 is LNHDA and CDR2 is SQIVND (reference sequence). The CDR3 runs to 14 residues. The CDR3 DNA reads TGTGCCAGTAGTATCGGGGACAAGGTCACTGAAGCTTTCTTT. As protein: CASSIGDKVTEAFF.

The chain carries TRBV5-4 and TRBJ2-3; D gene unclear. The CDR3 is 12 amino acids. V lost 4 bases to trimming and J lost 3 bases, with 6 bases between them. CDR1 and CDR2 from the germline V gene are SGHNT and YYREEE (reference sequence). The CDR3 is CASSKQTDTQYF. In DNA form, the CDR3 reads TGTGCCAGCAGCAAGCAAACAGATACGCAGTATTTT.

The DNA of the CDR3 is TGTGCCATCAGCGAACAGGGTAGCACTGAAGCTTTCTTT. Protein: CAISEQGSTEAFF. The genes are TRBV10-3 and TRBJ1-1; a possible D gene is TRBD1 (6 bases). CDR1 and CDR2 from the germline V gene are ENHRY and SYGVKD. Trimming stripped 6 bases from V and 4 bases from J, with 12 bases between. CDR3 size: 13 residues.